This passage covers 28 T cell receptor beta chains from one sample sequenced in a study of shared clonotypes between healthy human individuals. Here immunoSEQ multiplex PCR was the method, and the copy in TCRdb shows in-frame clones only, minus some. The repertoire consists of 2.5 million or so clones, with approximately 90% occurring once and the leading ten covering around 0.15%. Specimen: naive CD4+ T cells sorted from blood. As for subset: CD45RA+ positively selected. The receptor set was obtained from a man younger than 35 in good health.

The rearrangement joins TRBV7-9 to TRBJ2-5; 7 bases match TRBD2. Losses at the gene ends were 1 base for V and 5 bases for J; bases not matched to a gene: 4. This CDR3 is 14 amino acids long. CDR1 and CDR2 from the germline V gene are SEHNR and FQNEAQ (reference sequence). CDR3: CASSLGLGGETQYF. CDR3 nucleotide sequence: TGTGCCAGCAGCTTAGGCCTGGGAGGGGAGACCCAGTACTTC.

The chain links TRBV14 to TRBJ2-2; D remains ambiguous. The V end lost 0 bases, the J end lost 4 bases, and 9 bases lay between the germline ends. The CDR3 length is 15 residues. Germline CDR1 SGHDN, CDR2 FVKESK. CDR3 coding DNA: TGTGCCAGCAGCCAAGAAATGGTGACCACCGGGGAGCTGTTTTTT. Amino acids: CASSQEMVTTGELFF.

The chain has TRBV14 and TRBJ2-7; TRBD1 agrees at 10 bases. The V gene end was trimmed by 3 bases and the J gene end by 3 bases; junction bases not matched to a gene: 5. The CDR3 spans 15 residues. Looked up from germline, CDR1 is SGHDN and CDR2 is FVKESK. The CDR3 sequence is CASSQRTGGIYEQYF. The CDR3, as DNA: TGTGCCAGCAGCCAGCGGACAGGGGGTATCTACGAGCAGTACTTC. The whole variable domain, remainder taken from reference TRBV14 and TRBJ2-7, is EAGVTQFPSHSVIEKGQTVTLRCDPISGHDNLYWYRRVMGKEIKFLLHFVKESKQDESGMPNNRFLAERTGGTYSTLKVQPAELEDSGVYFCASSQRTGGIYEQYFGPGTRLTVT.

The CDR3 coding sequence is TGTGCCAGCAGGGGTGGAGGGAGGAGTCCTGGGGAGACCCAGTACTTC. It translates to CASRGGGRSPGETQYF. V usage is TRBV6-6 and J usage is TRBJ2-5, with D possibly TRBD2 on 6 matching bases. The CDR3 is 16 amino acids. The V end was cut by 6 bases, the J end by 5 bases, with 22 bases between. Looked up from germline, CDR1 is MNHNY and CDR2 is SVGAGI (reference sequence).

The rearrangement uses TRBV6-6 and TRBJ2-2; D not resolved. From germline, CDR1 is MNHNY and CDR2 SVGAGI (reference sequence). With 4 bases removed from V and 4 bases from J, the gap between germline ends came to 7 bases. The CDR3 extends over 13 amino acids. The CDR3 sequence: CASSSRATGELFF. The CDR3 bases are TGTGCCAGCAGTTCAAGGGCCACCGGGGAGCTGTTTTTT.

The sample holds a few counts of this clone. This chain uses TRBV20-1 with TRBJ1-1; unclear D gene. The CDR3 has 10 residues. CDR1 and CDR2 (germline): DFQATT, SNEGSKA (reference sequence). CDR3 protein: CTFEGPSAFF. The CDR3 nucleotides read TGCACCTTCGAGGGCCCGAGTGCTTTCTTT.

The V call is TRBV25-1, the J call TRBJ2-7, with D possibly matching TRBD1 (6 bases). The germline CDR1 and CDR2 sequences are MGHDK and SYGVNS. V lost 0 bases, J lost 3 bases, and 9 bases lay in between. The CDR3 length is 14 residues. The CDR3 nucleotides read TGTGCCAGCAGTGAATATTCACAGGGCTACGAGCAGTACTTC. This codes for CASSEYSQGYEQYF.

With respect to this clone: The sample carries other DNA sequences with the same CDR3. This rearrangement joins TRBV14 to TRBJ2-3; D is undetermined. The V end was cut by 0 bases, the J end by 3 bases, with 1 base between. This CDR3 spans 12 amino acids. CDR1 and CDR2 (germline): SGHDN, FVKESK. CDR3 nucleotides: TGTGCCAGCAGCCAAGATACAGATACGCAGTATTTT. Translating it yields CASSQDTDTQYF.

The chain couples TRBV5-1 to TRBJ1-4, with 7 positions matching TRBD1. Germline V lookup: CDR1 SGHRS, CDR2 YFSETQ. The V segment lost 1 base and the J segment 2 bases; nucleotides outside the gene matches: 8. This CDR3 is 17 amino acids long. CDR3 nucleotides: TGCGCCAGCAGCTTGAGAGGGGGCTCCTCGACTAATGAAAAACTGTTTTTT. This codes for CASSLRGGSSTNEKLFF.

This clone was seen more than once but under ten times. The rearrangement links TRBV9 to TRBJ1-1, with a weak D call TRBD1 (5 bases). Germline V gives CDR1 SGDLS, CDR2 YYNGEE. This CDR3 region has 14 residues. The V end lost 0 bases, the J end lost 2 bases, and 8 bases lay between the germline ends. CDR3 amino acids: CASSVATANTEAFF. The DNA for the CDR3 is TGTGCCAGCAGCGTAGCGACAGCTAACACTGAAGCTTTCTTT. Together with reference TRBV9 and TRBJ1-1, the CDR3 gives the full variable domain: DSGVTQTPKHLITATGQRVTLRCSPRSGDLSVYWYQQSLDQGLQFLIQYYNGEERAKGNILERFSAQQFPDLHSELNLSSLELGDSALYFCASSVATANTEAFFGQGTRLTVV.

This chain joins TRBV28 and TRBJ2-2; 8 bases line up with TRBD1. With 4 bases clipped from V and 6 bases from J, the junction kept 10 bases outside the gene matches. The CDR3 is made up of 16 amino acids. Germline V lookup: CDR1 MDHEN, CDR2 SYDVKM. The CDR3 sequence is CASSSSSRGLAGELFF. The DNA of the CDR3 is TGTGCCAGCAGTTCCTCTTCCAGGGGGCTGGCCGGGGAGCTGTTTTTT.

This clone has just a few counts. V usage is TRBV9 and J usage is TRBJ2-7; maybe TRBD2 (5 bases). V shed 0 bases and J shed 5 bases, with 12 bases lying between them. This CDR3 spans 14 amino acids. From germline, CDR1 is SGDLS and CDR2 YYNGEE. Here the CDR3 DNA reads TGTGCCAGCAGCGTAGAAGGGAGTACCCACGAGCAGTACTTC. Its translation is CASSVEGSTHEQYF.

The chain uses TRBV5-4 and TRBJ2-3, with TRBD2 identical over 7 bases. Germline-derived CDR1 and CDR2 are SGHNT and YYREEE (reference sequence). The CDR3 spans 15 residues. J was trimmed by 4 bases and V by 2 bases; bases with no gene match: 7. DNA of the CDR3: TGTGCCAGCAGCTTTGGGTCTCGGGAGGCAGATACGCAGTATTTT. Its protein is CASSFGSREADTQYF. The variable domain in full, completed from reference TRBV5-4 and TRBJ2-3, reads ETGVTQSPTHLIKTRGQQVTLRCSSQSGHNTVSWYQQALGQGPQFIFQYYREEENGRGNFPPRFSGLQFPNYSSELNVNALELDDSALYLCASSFGSREADTQYFGPGTRLTVL.

J is TRBJ2-1 and V is TRBV6-1; D may be TRBD1 (8 bases). Germline CDR1 reads MNHNS; CDR2 reads SASEGT. The CDR3 totals 15 residues. Trimming stripped 7 bases from V and 10 bases from J, with 23 bases between. The CDR3 DNA sequence: TGTGCCAGCATTCCTCAGGGGGCAGTCGGGGGGGAGCAGTTCTTC. This sequence encodes CASIPQGAVGGEQFF.

The V gene is TRBV7-2, the J gene TRBJ2-5; D is unclear. There are 13 residues in the CDR3. The V gene's germline CDR1 is SGHTA and CDR2 FQGNSA. V lost 0 bases, J lost 4 bases, and 6 bases lay in between. In DNA form, the CDR3 reads TGTGCCAGCAGCTTAGCAGGGATAGAGACCCAGTACTTC. This gives the protein CASSLAGIETQYF. The whole variable domain, remainder taken from reference TRBV7-2 and TRBJ2-5, is GAGVSQSPSNKVTEKGKDVELRCDPISGHTALYWYRQSLGQGLEFLIYFQGNSAPDKSGLPSDRFSAERTGGSVSTLTIQRTQQEDSAVYLCASSLAGIETQYFGPGTRLLVL.

This clone was seen a handful of times. The sample carries other DNA sequences with the same CDR3. This chain connects TRBV18 to TRBJ1-5, with TRBD1 matching over 7 bases. The CDR3 is made up of 13 amino acids. Germline CDR1 is KGHSH and CDR2 is LQKENI. The V and J ends lost 6 bases and 5 bases, in that order; junction bases with no gene match: 4. CDR3 in amino acids: CASSPTGDQPQHF. The CDR3 nucleotides are TGTGCCAGCTCCCCCACAGGGGATCAGCCCCAGCATTTT. The variable domain in full, with the rest retrieved from reference TRBV18 and TRBJ1-5, is NAGVMQNPRHLVRRRGQEARLRCSPMKGHSHVYWYRQLPEEGLKFMVYLQKENIIDESGMPKERFSAEFPKEGPSILRIQQVVRGDSAAYFCASSPTGDQPQHFGDGTRLSIL.

The chain uses TRBV2 and TRBJ2-7; TRBD1 matches at 9 bases. Germline CDR1 reads SNHLY; CDR2 reads FYNNEI. Unmatched junction bases numbered 7, after V lost 5 bases and J lost 5 bases. CDR3 length: 14 amino acids. The CDR3 spells CASSKDRGADEQYF. In DNA, the CDR3 is TGTGCCAGCAGTAAGGACAGGGGTGCAGACGAGCAGTACTTC.

The chain carries TRBV18 and TRBJ2-1, with TRBD2 matching 8 bases. J gave up 5 bases and V 2 bases, and 8 bases lay outside the gene matches. The CDR3 sequence is 16 residues long. Germline-derived CDR1 and CDR2 are KGHSH and LQKENI. The CDR3 bases are TGTGCCAGCTCACCATGGGATAGCGGGACTCACAATGAGCAGTTCTTC. This encodes CASSPWDSGTHNEQFF.

A single count supports this clone. The V gene is TRBV7-9, the J gene TRBJ2-3, with D tentatively TRBD1 (7 bases). The V gene's germline CDR1 is SEHNR and CDR2 FQNEAQ (reference sequence). The CDR3 runs 15 residues. The germline V and J ends were trimmed by 3 bases and 4 bases, with 14 bases remaining between them. For the CDR3, the DNA is TGTGCCAGCAGCTTCTGGACAGGAGGGGCAGATACGCAGTATTTT. This encodes CASSFWTGGADTQYF.

The V gene is TRBV6-1, the J gene TRBJ2-7; D unclear. Germline values: CDR1 MNHNS, CDR2 SASEGT. CDR3 size: 14 residues. V was pared by 5 bases and J by 6 bases, with 17 bases between. The CDR3, as DNA: TGTGCCAGCAGTCGACTGTTATACGACGTCGAGCAGTACTTC. This gives the protein CASSRLLYDVEQYF.

V and J are TRBV2 and TRBJ1-3; D may be TRBD1 (5 bases). CDR3 size: 13 residues. Germline V lookup: CDR1 SNHLY, CDR2 FYNNEI. The V end lost 6 bases, the J end lost 1 base, and 7 bases lay between the germline ends. The CDR3 loop is CASSGQSGNTIYF. For the CDR3, the DNA is TGTGCCAGCAGCGGACAATCTGGAAACACCATATATTTT.

The chain combines TRBV7-9 with TRBJ1-1; weak D call: TRBD1 (6 bases). Germline CDR1 SEHNR, CDR2 FQNEAQ (reference sequence). This CDR3 contains 13 residues. The ends were cut back, 5 bases at V and 6 bases at J, with 13 bases in the middle. DNA of the CDR3: TGTGCCAGCAGCCGAGGGGGAATCGCTGAAGCTTTCTTT. Translating it yields CASSRGGIAEAFF.

This clone has a single count. The chain uses TRBV18 and TRBJ1-1; unclear D gene. Germline V CDR1 and CDR2: KGHSH, LQKENI. The V and J ends lost 6 bases and 1 base respectively, with 12 bases between them. The CDR3 runs 14 residues. The CDR3 DNA is TGTGCCAGCTCCTCCGCCTTTAAGAACACTGAAGCTTTCTTT. Translating it yields CASSSAFKNTEAFF.

The chain recombines TRBV9 with TRBJ1-5; a weak D match, TRBD1 (5 bases). Trimming pared 6 bases from V and 0 bases from J, leaving 13 bases between. CDR3 size: 15 residues. The germline CDR1 and CDR2 sequences are SGDLS and YYNGEE. The CDR3 nucleotides are TGTGCCAGCAACCAGGGCGGATATAGCAATCAGCCCCAGCATTTT. This gives the protein CASNQGGYSNQPQHF.

The chain joins TRBV7-2 to TRBJ2-1; D is unclear. Per germline, CDR1 SGHTA and CDR2 FQGNSA. The V end lost 1 base, the J end lost 6 bases, and 7 bases lay between the germline ends. The CDR3 has 13 amino acids. CDR3 nucleotide sequence: TGTGCCAGCAGCTTAGGCGGAAGCAATGAGCAGTTCTTC. This codes for CASSLGGSNEQFF.

As to this clone: The same CDR3 can be traced to other DNA sequences in this sample. The J gene is TRBJ1-1, the V gene TRBV19; D may be TRBD1 (5 bases). The germline CDR1 and CDR2 sequences are LNHDA and SQIVND (reference sequence). This CDR3 is 14 amino acids long. V gave up 6 bases and J gave up 0 bases, with 11 bases separating them. The CDR3 protein is CASRRDGMNTEAFF. Here the CDR3 DNA reads TGTGCCAGTAGGCGGGACGGCATGAACACTGAAGCTTTCTTT.

The chain uses TRBV4-3 and TRBJ2-7, with D hard to call. Between the trimmed V and J ends, which lost 0 bases and 1 base, there was a span of 7 bases. CDR1 and CDR2 from the germline V gene are LGHNA and YSLEER. This CDR3 has 14 amino acids. CDR3 in DNA: TGCGCCAGCAGCCAAGAAAGAACATCCTACGAGCAGTACTTC. Protein product: CASSQERTSYEQYF.

This chain uses TRBV5-1 with TRBJ2-2; D is undetermined. Trimming cost V 0 bases and J 6 bases, with 12 bases left between them. Germline-derived CDR1 and CDR2 are SGHRS and YFSETQ. This CDR3 spans 15 amino acids. The CDR3 DNA is TGCGCCAGCAGCTTGGACTCGACCCCCTCCGGGGAGCTGTTTTTT. Its protein is CASSLDSTPSGELFF.